Listed below are T cell receptor beta chains from one sample, sequenced in a study of CD8 T cells in ankylosing spondylitis. MiXCR, run by TCRdb on the 5' RACE reads, gives a single entry per CDR3 protein. The table includes some 270,000 distinct CDR3 sequences, 18% detected once. The sequencing sample was made of blood, either unsorted or a sorted T cell fraction (not recorded which). All receptors come from a male donor with ankylosing spondylitis or in good health (not recorded which). Each CDR3 is given with its conserved first and last residue. D genes are given only for firm matches. Clone size is given for some rows only: seen once, a few or many times, or a class if the clone is expanded.

many	TRBV7-9	TRBJ2-3	NA	TGTGCCAGCAGCTTCGCGGAAGGGGGCACAGATACGCAGTATTTT	CASSFAEGGTDTQYF
NA	TRBV10-3	TRBJ2-5	NA	TGTGCCATCAGTGAAACAGGGCCGGAGACCCAGTACTTC	CAISETGPETQYF
once	TRBV5-1	TRBJ2-3	NA	TGCGCCAGCGACCCCGGTTCCGACACAGATACGCAGTATTTT	CASDPGSDTDTQYF
few	TRBV3-1	TRBJ2-3	NA	TGTGCCAGCAGCCAAGATCTAGATACGCAGTATTTT	CASSQDLDTQYF
few	TRBV15	TRBJ2-3	TRBD2	TGTGCCACCAGCAGAGAAGTACTAGCGGGAGGAGATACGCAGTATTTT	CATSREVLAGGDTQYF
few	TRBV29-1	TRBJ2-1	NA	TGCAGCGTTGAAGATGGCATCTTCCCTGAGCAGTTCTTC	CSVEDGIFPEQFF
NA	TRBV28	TRBJ2-5	NA	TGTGCCAGCAGTTTTTCTGTCACGACCCCAGAGACCCAGTACTTC	CASSFSVTTPETQYF
NA	TRBV23-1	TRBJ2-7	TRBD1	TGCGCCAGCAGTCTTAGGGACAGGTCATTCGAGCAGTACTTC	CASSLRDRSFEQYF
few	TRBV14	TRBJ2-3	TRBD2	TGTGCCAGCAGCCACCCGGGACTAGCGGCAAGAGATACGCAGTATTTT	CASSHPGLAARDTQYF
NA	TRBV5-1	TRBJ2-4	NA	TGCGCCAGCAGCTTGGATGGGCAGGAGCTTCTTCTAGCCAAAAACATTCAGTACTTC	CASSLDGQELLLAKNIQYF
many	TRBV20-1	TRBJ2-3	TRBD2	TGCAGTGCCTACCCACTAGCGGGCACAGATACGCAGTATTTT	CSAYPLAGTDTQYF
few	TRBV5-1	TRBJ2-2	TRBD2	TGCGCCAGCAGCTTACTAGCGGGAGCCACCGGGGAGCTGTTTTTT	CASSLLAGATGELFF
NA	TRBV10-3	TRBJ2-3	NA	TGTGCCATCAATGGCCAGGATAGCACAGATACGCAGTATTTT	CAINGQDSTDTQYF
NA	TRBV7-9	TRBJ2-7	NA	TGTGCCAGCAGCTTGCTTTTCCAAAACAAGGACGAGCAGTACTTC	CASSLLFQNKDEQYF
few	TRBV5-1	TRBJ2-1	TRBD1	TGCGCCAGCAGCTTGGATCAGGGGGCGGGCTACAATGAGCAGTTCTTC	CASSLDQGAGYNEQFF
NA	TRBV4-1	TRBJ1-1	NA	TGCGCCAGCAGCCAAGAGCCTGGGTGGGGGCCTGAAGCTTTCTTT	CASSQEPGWGPEAFF
NA	TRBV6-2/TRBV6-3	TRBJ2-4	TRBD2	TGTGCCAGCAAGGACCCAGGGGTAGCGGGATTGAACATTCAGTACTTC	CASKDPGVAGLNIQYF
NA	TRBV3-1	TRBJ2-1	NA	TGTGCCAGCAGCCAGGACCAGACCCTCGGGGAGCAGTTCTTC	CASSQDQTLGEQFF
NA	TRBV2	TRBJ2-7	NA	TGTGCCAGCAGCGAAGACAAAGGCTCCTACGAGCAGTACTTC	CASSEDKGSYEQYF
NA	TRBV7-3	TRBJ1-2	NA	TGTGCCAGCAGCCCTTCCCCGCGGGGTACTAACTATGGCTACACCTTC	CASSPSPRGTNYGYTF
few	TRBV11-3	TRBJ2-7	NA	TGTGCCAGCAGCCGAAAATGGGACGGTCGAACCTACGAGCAGTACTTC	CASSRKWDGRTYEQYF
NA	TRBV10-3	TRBJ2-7	NA	TGTGCCATCAGTGAGTCGGCAGGCCCTGGGTACGAGCAGTACTTC	CAISESAGPGYEQYF
NA	TRBV2	TRBJ1-3	NA	TGTGCCAGCAGTGAAGTTAAGTGGATAACTTCTGGAAACACCATATATTTT	CASSEVKWITSGNTIYF
NA	TRBV7-9	TRBJ2-3	NA	TGTGCCAGCAGCTTCGCCTCAGGACGGCTGACAGATACGCAGTATTTT	CASSFASGRLTDTQYF
few	TRBV1	TRBJ2-1	NA	TGCACCAGCAGCCACCGTGGACTAGCGGGAGGAGGTAACAATGAGCAGTTCTTC	CTSSHRGLAGGGNNEQFF
few	TRBV6-2/TRBV6-3	TRBJ2-5	NA	TGTGCCAGCAGTTACCCGGGCGAGACCCAGTACTTC	CASSYPGETQYF
few	TRBV29-1	TRBJ2-1	NA	TGCAGCGTTGGCGGACCGAGCTCCTACAATGAGCAGTTCTTC	CSVGGPSSYNEQFF
few	TRBV20-1	TRBJ1-1	NA	TGCAGTGCTAGAGATCCCGGAGGAGGGGACACTGAAGCTTTCTTT	CSARDPGGGDTEAFF
few	TRBV29-1	TRBJ1-3	TRBD1	TGCAGCGTCATGACAGGGGTCGGAAACACCATATATTTT	CSVMTGVGNTIYF
NA	TRBV27	TRBJ2-1	NA	TGTGCCAGCAGTTTGGGTTGGGCTAACAACAGTGAGCAGTTCTTC	CASSLGWANNSEQFF
few	TRBV12-3/TRBV12-4	TRBJ2-1	NA	TGTGCCAGCAGTTTAGACCCCGGACTGCAGTTCTTC	CASSLDPGLQFF
many	TRBV4-1	TRBJ2-2	TRBD2	TGCGCCAGCAGCCAAGCGTTAACTAGCGGGAACACCGGGGAGCTGTTTTTT	CASSQALTSGNTGELFF
NA	TRBV20-1	TRBJ2-1	NA	TGCAGTGCTAGAGATCCGGTCTGGATAGCGCCTTACAATGAGCAGTTCTTC	CSARDPVWIAPYNEQFF
few	TRBV11-1	TRBJ2-1	TRBD1	TGTGCCAGCAGCTTACCTAATTATAGGCAGGGGGCCTGGTACAATGAGCAGTTCTTC	CASSLPNYRQGAWYNEQFF
NA	TRBV23-1	TRBJ1-5	TRBD1	TGCGCCAGCAGGGGTCCCGGGACAGGGAACAATCAGCCCCAGCATTTT	CASRGPGTGNNQPQHF
many	TRBV29-1	TRBJ2-7	TRBD1	TGCAGCGTTGAGTTTCGACAGGGGGACTACGAGCAGTACTTC	CSVEFRQGDYEQYF
NA	TRBV7-6	TRBJ2-7	TRBD2	TGTGCCAGCAGCTTATTCCCTAGCGGGAATGACGAGCAGTACTTC	CASSLFPSGNDEQYF
few	TRBV7-2	TRBJ2-1	TRBD1	TGTGCCAGCAGCGACCGGACAGGGAACAATGAGCAGTTCTTC	CASSDRTGNNEQFF
few	TRBV4-2	TRBJ2-5	TRBD2	TGTGCCAGCAGCCAAGAAACCATAGCGGGAGGCGGAGAGACCCAGTACTTC	CASSQETIAGGGETQYF
few	TRBV28	TRBJ2-1	TRBD1	TGTGCCAGCAGTTTAGTGGACAGGGGGTTTTCAGTTGGTGAGCAGTTCTTC	CASSLVDRGFSVGEQFF
few	TRBV7-6	TRBJ2-7	NA	TGTGCCAGCAGCTTAACACTAGAGTCCTACGAGCAGTACTTC	CASSLTLESYEQYF
many	TRBV29-1	TRBJ2-1	NA	TGCAGCGTTGTAGGGGCCAGCTCCTACAATGAGCAGTTCTTC	CSVVGASSYNEQFF
once	TRBV4-2	TRBJ1-1	TRBD1	TGTGCCATCAGCCCCGCCCGAGGGGGCAACATGAACACTGAAGCTTTCTTT	CAISPARGGNMNTEAFF
NA	TRBV7-6	TRBJ2-1	TRBD2	TGTGCCAGCAGCTTAGGATGGCGGGAGGGCCAGAATGAGCAGTTCTTC	CASSLGWREGQNEQFF
many	TRBV20-1	TRBJ2-7	TRBD2	TGCAGTGCGAAAGCGGGATCGGTCTACGAGCAGTACTTC	CSAKAGSVYEQYF
few	TRBV5-6	TRBJ2-7	TRBD1	TGTGCCAGCAGCTTGGTGGGACAGAGCTACGAGCAGTACTTC	CASSLVGQSYEQYF
many	TRBV29-1	TRBJ1-1	NA	TGCAGCGTTGATGGCAGGGGTGCTGAAGCTTTCTTT	CSVDGRGAEAFF
NA	TRBV21-1	TRBJ2-5	NA	TGTGCCAGCAACGCTAGATTGGGAGAACAAGAGACCCAGTACTTC	CASNARLGEQETQYF